This record covers a single TCR beta chain. The data stem from a study of spatial heterogeneity in lung cancer. In the study overall: Compared with alpha-chain sequences, beta-chain sequences were consistently detected in greater numbers.

The time point is: sample taken at primary tumor resection. The V gene's germline CDR1 is MGHRA and CDR2 YSYEKL. CDR3 length: 14 amino acids. With V trimmed by 3 bases and J by 4 bases, 5 bases remained unmatched. TCRdb itself ran the 5' RACE reads through MiXCR, one entry per CDR3 protein. The data hold tens of thousands of distinct CDR3 sequences, with 10% to 15% observed a single time. The chain recombines TRBV4-1 with TRBJ1-1, with 7 bases identical to TRBD1. This receptor was obtained from a male donor with early-stage non-small cell lung cancer. Sample: PBMCs, taken at surgery. The CDR3 reads CASSQTQGLTEAFF. The CDR3 coding sequence is TGCGCCAGCAGCCAGACACAGGGGCTCACTGAAGCTTTCTTT.